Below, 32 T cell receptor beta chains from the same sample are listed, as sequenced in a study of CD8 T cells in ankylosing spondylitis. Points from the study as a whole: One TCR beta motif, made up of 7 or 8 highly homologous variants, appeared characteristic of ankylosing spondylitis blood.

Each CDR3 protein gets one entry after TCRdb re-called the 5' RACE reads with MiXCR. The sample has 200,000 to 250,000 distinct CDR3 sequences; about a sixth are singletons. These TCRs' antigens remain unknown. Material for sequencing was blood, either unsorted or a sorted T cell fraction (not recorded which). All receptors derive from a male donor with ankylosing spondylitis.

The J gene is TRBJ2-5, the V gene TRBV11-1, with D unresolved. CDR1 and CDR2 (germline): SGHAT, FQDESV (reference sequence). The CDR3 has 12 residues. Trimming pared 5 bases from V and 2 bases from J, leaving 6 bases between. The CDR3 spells CASSKRQETQYF. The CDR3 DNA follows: TGTGCCAGCAGCAAACGGCAAGAGACCCAGTACTTC.

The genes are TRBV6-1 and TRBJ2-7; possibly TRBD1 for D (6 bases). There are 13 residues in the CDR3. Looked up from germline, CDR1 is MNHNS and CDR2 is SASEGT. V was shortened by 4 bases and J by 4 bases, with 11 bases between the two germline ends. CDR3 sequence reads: CASSVGAVYEQYF. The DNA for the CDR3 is TGTGCCAGCAGTGTGGGGGCTGTTTACGAGCAGTACTTC.

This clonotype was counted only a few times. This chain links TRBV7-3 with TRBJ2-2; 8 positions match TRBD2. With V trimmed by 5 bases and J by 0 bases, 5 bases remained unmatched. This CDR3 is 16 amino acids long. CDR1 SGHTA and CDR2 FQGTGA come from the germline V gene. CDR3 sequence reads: CASSPRLAPNTGELFF. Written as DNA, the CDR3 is TGTGCCAGCAGCCCCAGACTAGCGCCGAACACCGGGGAGCTGTTTTTT.

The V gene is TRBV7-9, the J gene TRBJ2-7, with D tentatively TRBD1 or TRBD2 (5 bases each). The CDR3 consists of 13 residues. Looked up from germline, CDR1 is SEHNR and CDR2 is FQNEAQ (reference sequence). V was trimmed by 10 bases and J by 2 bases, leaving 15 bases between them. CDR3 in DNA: TGTGCCATCGCCAGGGACGCTCCCTACGAGCAGTACTTC. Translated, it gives CAIARDAPYEQYF.

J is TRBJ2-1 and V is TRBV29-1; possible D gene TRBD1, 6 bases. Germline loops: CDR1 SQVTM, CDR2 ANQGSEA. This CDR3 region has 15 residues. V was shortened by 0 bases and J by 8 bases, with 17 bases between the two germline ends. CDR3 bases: TGCAGCGTTGAAGACCTAACCCAGGACAGAGATGAGCAGTTCTTC. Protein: CSVEDLTQDRDEQFF.

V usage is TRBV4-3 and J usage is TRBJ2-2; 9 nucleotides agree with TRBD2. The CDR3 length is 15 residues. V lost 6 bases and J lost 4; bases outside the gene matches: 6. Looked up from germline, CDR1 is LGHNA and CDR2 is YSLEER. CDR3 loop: CASSSGRGGTGELFF. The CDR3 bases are TGCGCCAGCAGTAGCGGGAGAGGAGGCACCGGGGAGCTGTTTTTT.

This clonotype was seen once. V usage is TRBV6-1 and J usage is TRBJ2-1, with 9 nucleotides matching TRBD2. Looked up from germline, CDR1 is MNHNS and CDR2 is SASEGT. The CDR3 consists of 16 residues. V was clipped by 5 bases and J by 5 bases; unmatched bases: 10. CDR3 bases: TGTGCCAGCAGTAAATTAGCGGGGGTTCTAAACAATGAGCAGTTCTTC. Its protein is CASSKLAGVLNNEQFF.

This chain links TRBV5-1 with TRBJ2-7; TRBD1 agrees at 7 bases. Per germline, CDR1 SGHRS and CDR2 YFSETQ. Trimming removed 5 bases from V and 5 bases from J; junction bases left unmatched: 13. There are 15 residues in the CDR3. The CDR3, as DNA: TGCGCCAGCAGTCAGCCGGACAGGTCCGCTCACGAGCAGTACTTC. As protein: CASSQPDRSAHEQYF.

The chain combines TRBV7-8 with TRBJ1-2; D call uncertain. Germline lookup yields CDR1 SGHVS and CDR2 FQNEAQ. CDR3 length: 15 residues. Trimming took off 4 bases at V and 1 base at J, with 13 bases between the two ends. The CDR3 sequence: CASSSPDRDNYGYTF. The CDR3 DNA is TGTGCCAGCAGCTCCCCGGACCGGGATAACTATGGCTACACCTTC.

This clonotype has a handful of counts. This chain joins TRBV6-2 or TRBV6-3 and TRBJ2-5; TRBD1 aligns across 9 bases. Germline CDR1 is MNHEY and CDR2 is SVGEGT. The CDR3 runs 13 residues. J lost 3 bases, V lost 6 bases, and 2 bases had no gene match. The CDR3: CASSRDREETQYF. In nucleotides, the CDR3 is TGTGCCAGCAGCCGGGACAGGGAAGAGACCCAGTACTTC.

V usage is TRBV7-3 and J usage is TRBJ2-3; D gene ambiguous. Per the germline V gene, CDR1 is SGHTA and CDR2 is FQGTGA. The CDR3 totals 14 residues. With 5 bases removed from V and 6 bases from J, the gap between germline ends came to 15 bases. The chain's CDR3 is CASSLQSAPDTQYF. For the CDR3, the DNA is TGTGCCAGCAGCCTCCAGTCGGCCCCGGATACGCAGTATTTT. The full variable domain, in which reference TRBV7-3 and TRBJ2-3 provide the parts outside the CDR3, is GAGVSQTPSNKVTEKGKYVELRCDPISGHTALYWYRQSLGQGPEFLIYFQGTGAADDSGLPNDRFFAVRPEGSVSTLKIQRTERGDSAVYLCASSLQSAPDTQYFGPGTRLTVL.

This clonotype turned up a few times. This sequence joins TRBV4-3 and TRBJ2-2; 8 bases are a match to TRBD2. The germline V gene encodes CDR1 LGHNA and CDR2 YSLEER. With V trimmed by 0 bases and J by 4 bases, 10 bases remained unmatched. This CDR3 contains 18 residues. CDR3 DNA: TGCGCCAGCAGCCAAGAAATTGGGACTAGTTATCGCACCGGGGAGCTGTTTTTT. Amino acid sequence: CASSQEIGTSYRTGELFF.

The CDR3 is CASSYSETGTYEQYF. CDR3 in DNA: TGTGCCAGCAGTTACTCGGAGACCGGGACCTACGAGCAGTACTTC. The chain employs TRBV6-2 or TRBV6-3 and TRBJ2-7, with D possibly TRBD2 on 5 matching bases. The CDR3 totals 15 residues. From germline, CDR1 is MNHEY and CDR2 SVGEGT. V gave up 0 bases and J gave up 2 bases, with 11 bases separating them.

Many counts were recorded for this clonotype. The CDR3 DNA sequence: TGTGCCACCAGTCCCTCGGACCTTACGAGCTACAATGAGCAGTTCTTC. This codes for CATSPSDLTSYNEQFF. The J gene is TRBJ2-1, the V gene TRBV24-1; unclear D gene. Germline loops: CDR1 KGHDR, CDR2 SFDVKD. The CDR3 consists of 16 residues. Trimming stripped 6 bases from V and 3 bases from J, with 17 bases between.

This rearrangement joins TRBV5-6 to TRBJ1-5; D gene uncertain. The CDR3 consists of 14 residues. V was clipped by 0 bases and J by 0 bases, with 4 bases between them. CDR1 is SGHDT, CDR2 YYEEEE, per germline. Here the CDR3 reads CASSLGVSNQPQHF. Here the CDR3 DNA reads TGTGCCAGCAGCTTGGGGGTTAGCAATCAGCCCCAGCATTTT.

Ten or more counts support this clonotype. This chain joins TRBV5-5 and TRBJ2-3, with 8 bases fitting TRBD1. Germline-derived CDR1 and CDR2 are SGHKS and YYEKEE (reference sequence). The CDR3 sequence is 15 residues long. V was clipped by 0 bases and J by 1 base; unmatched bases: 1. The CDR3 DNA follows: TGTGCCAGCAGCTTGGCAGGGGGCGGCACAGATACGCAGTATTTT. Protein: CASSLAGGGTDTQYF. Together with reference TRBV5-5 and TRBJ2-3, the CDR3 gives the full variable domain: DAGVTQSPTHLIKTRGQQVTLRCSPISGHKSVSWYQQVLGQGPQFIFQYYEKEERGRGNFPDRFSARQFPNYSSELNVNALLLGDSALYLCASSLAGGGTDTQYFGPGTRLTVL.

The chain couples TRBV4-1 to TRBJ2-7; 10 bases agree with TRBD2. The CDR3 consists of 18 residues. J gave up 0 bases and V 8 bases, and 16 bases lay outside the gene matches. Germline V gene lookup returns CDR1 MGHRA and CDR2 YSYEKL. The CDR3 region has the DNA TGCGCCAGCCTTAGAGCGGGAGGGGCCTTGTGGGGCTCCTACGAGCAGTACTTC. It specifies CASLRAGGALWGSYEQYF.

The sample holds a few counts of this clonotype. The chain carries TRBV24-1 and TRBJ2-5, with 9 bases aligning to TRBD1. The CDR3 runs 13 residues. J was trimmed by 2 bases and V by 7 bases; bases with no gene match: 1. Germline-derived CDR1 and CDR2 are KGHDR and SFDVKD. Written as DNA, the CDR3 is TGTGCCACCAGAGGGACAGGGCAAGAGACCCAGTACTTC. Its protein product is CATRGTGQETQYF.

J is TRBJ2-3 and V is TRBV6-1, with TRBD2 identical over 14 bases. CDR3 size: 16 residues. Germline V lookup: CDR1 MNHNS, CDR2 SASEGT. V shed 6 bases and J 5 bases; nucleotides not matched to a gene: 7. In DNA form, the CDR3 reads TGTGCCAGCAGAAGACTAGCGGGGGGGGTCATAGATACGCAGTATTTT. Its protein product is CASRRLAGGVIDTQYF.

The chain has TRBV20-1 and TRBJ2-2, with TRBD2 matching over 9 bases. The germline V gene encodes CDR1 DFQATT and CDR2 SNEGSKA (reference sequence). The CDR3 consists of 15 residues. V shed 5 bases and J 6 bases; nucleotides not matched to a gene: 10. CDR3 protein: CSAGDLREGAGELFF. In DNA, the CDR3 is TGCAGTGCTGGGGATTTGCGGGAGGGCGCCGGGGAGCTGTTTTTT.

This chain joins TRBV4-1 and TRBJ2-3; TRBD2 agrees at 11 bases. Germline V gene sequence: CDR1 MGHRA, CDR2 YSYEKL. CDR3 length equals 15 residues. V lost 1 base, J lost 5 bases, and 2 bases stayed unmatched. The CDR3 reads CASSQVGLAVDTQYF. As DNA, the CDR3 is TGCGCCAGCAGCCAAGTGGGACTAGCGGTAGATACGCAGTATTTT.

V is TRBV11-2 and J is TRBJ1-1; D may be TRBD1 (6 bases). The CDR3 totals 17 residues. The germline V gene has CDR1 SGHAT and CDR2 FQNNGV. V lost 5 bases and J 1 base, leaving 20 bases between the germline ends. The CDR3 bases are TGTGCCAGCAGCCTAATAAGGGGGGTAGGACCGAACACTGAAGCTTTCTTT. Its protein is CASSLIRGVGPNTEAFF. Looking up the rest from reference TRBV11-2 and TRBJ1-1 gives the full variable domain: EAGVAQSPRYKIIEKRQSVAFWCNPISGHATLYWYQQILGQGPKLLIQFQNNGVVDDSQLPKDRFSAERLKGVDSTLKIQPAKLEDSAVYLCASSLIRGVGPNTEAFFGQGTRLTVV.

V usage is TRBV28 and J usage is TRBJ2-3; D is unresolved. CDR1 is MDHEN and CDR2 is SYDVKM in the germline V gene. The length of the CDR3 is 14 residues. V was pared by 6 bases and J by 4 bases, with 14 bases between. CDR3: CASSYRLEPDTQYF. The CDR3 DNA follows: TGTGCCAGCAGCTACCGACTGGAGCCAGATACGCAGTATTTT.

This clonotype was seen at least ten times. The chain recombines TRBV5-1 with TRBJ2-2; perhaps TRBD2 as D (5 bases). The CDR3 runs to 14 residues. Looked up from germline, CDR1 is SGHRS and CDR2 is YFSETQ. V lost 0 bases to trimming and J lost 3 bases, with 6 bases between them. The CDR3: CASSLVSDTGELFF. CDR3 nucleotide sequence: TGCGCCAGCAGCTTGGTTAGCGACACCGGGGAGCTGTTTTTT.

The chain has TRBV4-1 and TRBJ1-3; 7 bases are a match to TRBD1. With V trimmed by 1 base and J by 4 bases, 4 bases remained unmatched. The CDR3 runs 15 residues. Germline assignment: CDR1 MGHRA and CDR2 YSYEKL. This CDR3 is CASSQATGKGNTIYF. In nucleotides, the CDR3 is TGCGCCAGCAGCCAAGCGACAGGGAAGGGAAACACCATATATTTT.

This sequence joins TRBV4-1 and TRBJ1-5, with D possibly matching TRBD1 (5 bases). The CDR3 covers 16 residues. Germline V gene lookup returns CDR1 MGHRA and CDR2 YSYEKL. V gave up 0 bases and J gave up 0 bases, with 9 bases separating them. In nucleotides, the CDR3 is TGCGCCAGCAGCCAAGATCGGGGGGGTAGCAATCAGCCCCAGCATTTT. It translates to CASSQDRGGSNQPQHF.

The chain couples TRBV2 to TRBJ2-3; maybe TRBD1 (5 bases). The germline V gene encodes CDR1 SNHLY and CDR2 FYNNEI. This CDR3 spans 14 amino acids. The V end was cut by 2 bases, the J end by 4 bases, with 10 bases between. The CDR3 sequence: CASSELTVSDTQYF. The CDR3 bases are TGTGCCAGCAGTGAATTGACAGTATCAGATACGCAGTATTTT. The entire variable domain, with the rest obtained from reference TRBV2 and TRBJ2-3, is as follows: EPEVTQTPSHQVTQMGQEVILRCVPISNHLYFYWYRQILGQKVEFLVSFYNNEISEKSEIFDDQFSVERPDGSNFTLKIRSTKLEDSAMYFCASSELTVSDTQYFGPGTRLTVL.

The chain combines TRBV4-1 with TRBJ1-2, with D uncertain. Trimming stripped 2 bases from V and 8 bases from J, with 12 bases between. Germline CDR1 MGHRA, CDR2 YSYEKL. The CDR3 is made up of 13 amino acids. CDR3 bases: TGCGCCAGCAGCCAATGGGTCACTTGGGGCTACACCTTC. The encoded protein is CASSQWVTWGYTF.

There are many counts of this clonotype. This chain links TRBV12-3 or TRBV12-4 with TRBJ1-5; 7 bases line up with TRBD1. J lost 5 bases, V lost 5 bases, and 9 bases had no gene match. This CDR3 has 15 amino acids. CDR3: CASSRVGGADQPQHF. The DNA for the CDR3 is TGTGCCAGCAGTAGGGTAGGGGGCGCGGATCAGCCCCAGCATTTT.

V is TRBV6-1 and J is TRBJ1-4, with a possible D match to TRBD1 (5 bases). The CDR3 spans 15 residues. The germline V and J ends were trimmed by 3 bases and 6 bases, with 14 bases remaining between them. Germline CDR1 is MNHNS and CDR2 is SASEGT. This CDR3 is CASSDRGPLYEKLFF. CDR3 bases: TGTGCCAGCAGTGACCGGGGCCCGCTTTATGAAAAACTGTTTTTT.

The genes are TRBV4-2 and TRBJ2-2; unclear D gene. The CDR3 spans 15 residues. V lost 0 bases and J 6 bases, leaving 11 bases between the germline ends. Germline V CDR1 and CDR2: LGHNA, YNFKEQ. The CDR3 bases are TGTGCCAGCAGCCAAGAGTCTGGGCAGCCCGGGGAGCTGTTTTTT. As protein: CASSQESGQPGELFF.

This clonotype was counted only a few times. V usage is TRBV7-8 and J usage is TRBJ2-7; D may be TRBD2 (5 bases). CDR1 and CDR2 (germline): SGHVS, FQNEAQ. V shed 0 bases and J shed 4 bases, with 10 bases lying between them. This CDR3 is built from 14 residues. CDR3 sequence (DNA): TGTGCCAGCAGCTTAGCTCGGGATCTATACGAGCAGTACTTC. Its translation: CASSLARDLYEQYF.